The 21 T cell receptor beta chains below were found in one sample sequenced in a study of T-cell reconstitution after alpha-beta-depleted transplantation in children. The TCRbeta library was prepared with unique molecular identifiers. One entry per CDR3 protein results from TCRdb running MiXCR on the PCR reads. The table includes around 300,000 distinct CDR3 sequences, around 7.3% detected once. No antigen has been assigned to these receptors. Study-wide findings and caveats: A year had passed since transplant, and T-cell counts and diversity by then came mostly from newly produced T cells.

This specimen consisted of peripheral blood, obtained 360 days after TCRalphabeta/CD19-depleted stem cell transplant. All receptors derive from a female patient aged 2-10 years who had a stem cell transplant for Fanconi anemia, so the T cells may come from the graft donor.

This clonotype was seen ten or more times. In DNA, the CDR3 is TGCGCCAGCAGCTTGCCGGGTGCCTACGAGCAGTACTTC. Residues: CASSLPGAYEQYF. The chain has TRBV5-1 and TRBJ2-7, with D uncertain. There are 13 residues in the CDR3. V was pared by 1 base and J by 2 bases, with 7 bases between. The germline CDR1 and CDR2 sequences are SGHRS and YFSETQ.

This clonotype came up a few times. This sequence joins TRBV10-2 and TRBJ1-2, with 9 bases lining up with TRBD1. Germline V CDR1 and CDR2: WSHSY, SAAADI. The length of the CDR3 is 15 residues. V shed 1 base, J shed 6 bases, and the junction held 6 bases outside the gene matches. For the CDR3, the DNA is TGCGCCAGCAGTGAGTTGACAGGGGGAGGAGATGGCTACACCTTC. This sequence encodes CASSELTGGGDGYTF.

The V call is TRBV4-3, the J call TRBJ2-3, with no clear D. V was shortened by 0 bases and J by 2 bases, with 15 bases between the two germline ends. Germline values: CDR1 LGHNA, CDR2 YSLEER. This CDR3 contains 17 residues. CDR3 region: CASSQDIEASTTDTQYF. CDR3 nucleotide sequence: TGCGCCAGCAGCCAAGACATTGAGGCTAGTACCACAGATACGCAGTATTTT.

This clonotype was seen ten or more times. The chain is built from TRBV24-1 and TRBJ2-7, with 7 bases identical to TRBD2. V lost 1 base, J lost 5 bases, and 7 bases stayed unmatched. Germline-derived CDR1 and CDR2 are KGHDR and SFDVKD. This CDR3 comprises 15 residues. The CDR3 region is CATSDFEGGSHEQYF. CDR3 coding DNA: TGTGCCACCAGTGATTTCGAGGGCGGGAGTCACGAGCAGTACTTC.

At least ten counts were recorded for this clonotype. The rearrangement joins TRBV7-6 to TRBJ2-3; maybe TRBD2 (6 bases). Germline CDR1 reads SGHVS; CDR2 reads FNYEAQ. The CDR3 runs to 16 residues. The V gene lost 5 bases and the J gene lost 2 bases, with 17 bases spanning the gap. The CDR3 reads CASSVLAQPSTDTQYF. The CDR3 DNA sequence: TGTGCCAGCAGCGTTCTAGCGCAACCCTCCACAGATACGCAGTATTTT.

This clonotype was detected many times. The DNA for the CDR3 is TGTGCCAGCAGCAGGGCCAGCGGGATCGTCAATGAGCAGTTCTTC. Its protein product is CASSRASGIVNEQFF. The chain is built from TRBV6-5 and TRBJ2-1, with 7 nucleotides matching TRBD2. After removal of 6 bases from V and 6 bases from J, the junction contained 11 bases not matched to a gene. The V gene's germline CDR1 is MNHEY and CDR2 SVGAGI. The CDR3 has 15 residues.

The CDR3 region is CSARGQPLSGNTIYF. CDR3 nucleotide sequence: TGCAGTGCTAGAGGACAGCCACTCTCTGGAAACACCATATATTTT. The V and J genes are TRBV20-1 and TRBJ1-3, with D tentatively TRBD1 (5 bases). The germline CDR1 and CDR2 sequences are DFQATT and SNEGSKA (reference sequence). This CDR3 has 15 amino acids. V was pared by 1 base and J by 0 bases, with 10 bases between.

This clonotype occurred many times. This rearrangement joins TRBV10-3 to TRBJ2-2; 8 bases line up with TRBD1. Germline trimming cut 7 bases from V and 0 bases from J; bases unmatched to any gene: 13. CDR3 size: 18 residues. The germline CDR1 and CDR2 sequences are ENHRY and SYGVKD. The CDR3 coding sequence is TGTGCCATCATGGGTTATGGCGGGACAGGTTCGAACACCGGGGAGCTGTTTTTT. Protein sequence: CAIMGYGGTGSNTGELFF.

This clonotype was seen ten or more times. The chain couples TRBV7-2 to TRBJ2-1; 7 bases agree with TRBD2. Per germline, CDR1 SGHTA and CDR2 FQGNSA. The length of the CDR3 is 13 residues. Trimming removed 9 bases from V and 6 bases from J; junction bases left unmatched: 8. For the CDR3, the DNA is TGTGCCAGTAGACTAGCTTCCACCAATGAGCAGTTCTTC. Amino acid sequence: CASRLASTNEQFF.

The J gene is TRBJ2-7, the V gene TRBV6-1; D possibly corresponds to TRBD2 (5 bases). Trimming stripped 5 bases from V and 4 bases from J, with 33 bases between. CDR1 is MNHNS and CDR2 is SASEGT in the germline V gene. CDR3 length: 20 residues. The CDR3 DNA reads TGTGCCAGCAGTAAAAGCTCCGGGCCAAGAGGGCTGATCCCCCCATACGAGCAGTACGTC. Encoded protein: CASSKSSGPRGLIPPYEQYV.

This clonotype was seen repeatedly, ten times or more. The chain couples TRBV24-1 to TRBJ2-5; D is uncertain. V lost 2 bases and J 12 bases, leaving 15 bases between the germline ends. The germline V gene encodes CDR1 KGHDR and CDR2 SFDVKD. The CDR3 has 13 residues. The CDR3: CATSDWKTQVKYF. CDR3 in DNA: TGTGCCACCAGTGATTGGAAGACCCAAGTGAAGTACTTC.

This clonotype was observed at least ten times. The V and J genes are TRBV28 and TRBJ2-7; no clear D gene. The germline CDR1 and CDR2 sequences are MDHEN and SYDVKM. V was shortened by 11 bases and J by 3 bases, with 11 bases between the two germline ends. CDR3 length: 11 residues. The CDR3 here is CAPGRNYEQYV. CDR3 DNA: TGTGCCCCTGGGCGGAACTACGAGCAGTACGTC.

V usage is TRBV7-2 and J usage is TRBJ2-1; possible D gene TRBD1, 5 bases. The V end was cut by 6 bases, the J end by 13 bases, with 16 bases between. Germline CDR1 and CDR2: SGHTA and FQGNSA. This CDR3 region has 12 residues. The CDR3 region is CASSPNQGFQFF. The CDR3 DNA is TGTGCCAGCAGTCCGAATCAGGGTTTTCAGTTCTTC.

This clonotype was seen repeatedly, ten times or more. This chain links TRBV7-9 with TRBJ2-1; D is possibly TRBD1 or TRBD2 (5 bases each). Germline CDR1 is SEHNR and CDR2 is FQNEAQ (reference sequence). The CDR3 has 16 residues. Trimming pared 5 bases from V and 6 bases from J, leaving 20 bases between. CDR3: CASSPGEGRRVNEQFF. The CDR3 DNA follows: TGTGCCAGCAGCCCTGGCGAGGGGCGCAGGGTCAATGAGCAGTTCTTC. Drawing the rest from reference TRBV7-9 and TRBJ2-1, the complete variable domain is DTGVSQNPRHKITKRGQNVTFRCDPISEHNRLYWYRQTLGQGPEFLTYFQNEAQLEKSRLLSDRFSAERPKGSFSTLEIQRTEQGDSAMYLCASSPGEGRRVNEQFFGPGTRLTVL.

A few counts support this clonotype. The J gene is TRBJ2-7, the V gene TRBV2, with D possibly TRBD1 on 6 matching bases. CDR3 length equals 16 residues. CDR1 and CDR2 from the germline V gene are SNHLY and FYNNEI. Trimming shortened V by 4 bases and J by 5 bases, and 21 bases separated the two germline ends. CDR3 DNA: TGTGCCAGCAGTGGGCTGAGGCGGGCAGGGGTAAACGAGCAGTACTTC. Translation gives CASSGLRRAGVNEQYF.

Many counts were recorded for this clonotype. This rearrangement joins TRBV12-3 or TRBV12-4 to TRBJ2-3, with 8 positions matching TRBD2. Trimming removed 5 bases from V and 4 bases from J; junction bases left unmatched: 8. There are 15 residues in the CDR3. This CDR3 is CASSDYSGAADTQYF. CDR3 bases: TGTGCCAGCAGTGATTATAGCGGGGCCGCAGATACGCAGTATTTT.

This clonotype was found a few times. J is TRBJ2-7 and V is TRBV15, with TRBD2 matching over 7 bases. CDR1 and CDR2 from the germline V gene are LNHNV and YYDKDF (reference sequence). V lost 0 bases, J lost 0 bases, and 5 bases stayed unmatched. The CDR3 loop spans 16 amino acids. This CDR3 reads CATSREGAGYSYEQYF. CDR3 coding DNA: TGTGCCACCAGCAGAGAGGGAGCGGGATACTCCTACGAGCAGTACTTC.

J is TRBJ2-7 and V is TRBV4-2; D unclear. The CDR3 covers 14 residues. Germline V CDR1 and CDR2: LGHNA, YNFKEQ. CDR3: CARSPGPFLYEQYV. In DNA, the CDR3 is TGTGCCAGGAGCCCCGGGCCTTTCCTCTACGAGCAGTACGTC.

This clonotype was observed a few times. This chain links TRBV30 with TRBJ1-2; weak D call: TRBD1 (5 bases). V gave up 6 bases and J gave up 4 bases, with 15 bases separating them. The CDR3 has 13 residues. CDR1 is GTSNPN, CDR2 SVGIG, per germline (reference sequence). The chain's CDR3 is CACKLGDSYGYTF. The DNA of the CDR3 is TGTGCCTGTAAACTAGGGGATAGCTATGGCTACACCTTC.

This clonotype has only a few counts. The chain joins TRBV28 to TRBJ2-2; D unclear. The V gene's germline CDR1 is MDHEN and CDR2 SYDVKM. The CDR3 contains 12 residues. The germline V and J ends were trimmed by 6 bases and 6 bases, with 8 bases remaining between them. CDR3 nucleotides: TGTGCCAGCAGCCCCGTCGCCGGGGAGCTGTTTTTT. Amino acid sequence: CASSPVAGELFF.

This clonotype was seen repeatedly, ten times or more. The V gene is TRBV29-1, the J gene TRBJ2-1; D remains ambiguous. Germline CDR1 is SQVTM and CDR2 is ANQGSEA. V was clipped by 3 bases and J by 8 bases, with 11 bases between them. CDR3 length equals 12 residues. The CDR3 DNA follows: TGCAGCGTTGATAACGGAGTTGATGAGCAGTTCTTC. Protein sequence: CSVDNGVDEQFF.